The clone carrying this TCR beta chain was counted at least ten times. This sample is drawn from a study of T cells in Graves' hyperthyroidism and ophthalmopathy. Amplification targeted TCR beta CDR3 regions from RNA transcripts. Carried out on the TCR CDR3, a first-round RT-PCR used the HTBI primer set. From the multiplex PCR reads, TCRdb called clonotypes with MiXCR, one entry per CDR3 protein. The sample lists approximately 560,000 distinct CDR3 sequences, more than 45% seen once, with just under 8.5% in the top ten. The junction had 8 bases not matched to a gene; V was cut back by 8 bases and J by 5 bases. This CDR3 spans 14 amino acids. Germline V gives CDR1 ENHRY, CDR2 SYGVKD.

The gene calls are TRBV10-3 and TRBJ1-1; 10 bases are shared with TRBD1. The TCR comes from a woman under 30 with Graves' hyperthyroidism. Sequencing was done on a sample of peripheral blood or thyroid tissue (not recorded which). This CDR3 reads CAIGMTGGKTEAFF. The CDR3 DNA reads TGTGCCATCGGGATGACAGGGGGCAAAACTGAAGCTTTCTTT.